This T cell receptor (beta chain) was sequenced during a study of Ad26.COV2.S vaccination and SARS-CoV-2 variants. Study overall: Ad26.COV2.S, an intramuscular injection, was given once or twice 56 days apart.

V gave up 6 bases and J gave up 3 bases, with 6 bases separating them. There are 11 residues in the CDR3. Germline values: CDR1 WNHNN, CDR2 SYGVQD (reference sequence). Using immunoSEQ multiplex PCR, the repertoire was profiled, and TCRdb retains in-frame clones only, with some absent. The sample holds about 410,000 clones, around 92% seen once. Treatment indicated: around 19 received Ad26.COV2.S at low or high dose, single or two shots; about 5 received placebo; per-sample allocation not given. Material that was analyzed had been drawn on day 63 after the first vaccine or placebo injection. The study, taken as a whole, reports: Vaccine and placebo recipients had similar non-spike TCR breadth. Relative to placebo recipients, vaccine recipients exhibited elevated spike-specific TCR breadth. Assessments of TCR breadth and depth may have underestimated the total T cell responses.

Points on this clone: Its matching antigen is unknown. Other DNA sequences in this sample translate to the same CDR3.

The receptor was derived from a person aged 18-65 years who received the Ad26.COV2.S COVID-19 vaccine or a placebo. The sequencing used peripheral blood, collected in a trial of Ad26.COV2.S vaccine versus placebo. This rearrangement joins TRBV10-1 to TRBJ2-7, with D unresolved. In DNA, the CDR3 is TGCGCCAGCAGCGCCGGCTACGAGCAGTACTTC. Protein: CASSAGYEQYF.